A single sample gave rise to the 20 T cell receptor beta chains below, sequenced in a study of T cell repertoires in cytomegalovirus infection (dated by TCRdb to between 2018 and 2021). This sample was sequenced with an Illumina HiSeq 1500. The public reads were run again by TCRdb, first through fastp at Q25 and then through MiXCR, and only productive beta chains were kept. Rows are combined by CDR3 protein, so each entry shows the most common genes and DNA. In all, the sample holds roughly 68,000 distinct CDR3 sequences, and over 20% of those were seen once. More than 65% of the sample goes to the ten largest clones. The treatment or condition label corresponds to: in vitro stimulation with specific CMV peptide epitopes to enrich CMV-specific T cells. Their antigen targets remain unknown. The material was CD8+ T cells from cultured PBMCs, obtained from culture after CMV antigen stimulation. The receptor set was obtained from a human donor in good health (CMV status not recorded). Some clones in this sample may be carry-over from other donors' samples.

This clonotype was detected only a few times. The chain recombines TRBV7-8 with TRBJ1-3; perhaps TRBD1 as D (5 bases). This CDR3 comprises 15 residues. Trimming shortened V by 5 bases and J by 1 base, and 12 bases separated the two germline ends. The germline V gene encodes CDR1 SGHVS and CDR2 FQNEAQ. The CDR3 DNA reads as TGTGCCAGCAGCAAACGACAGACTTCTGGAAACACCATATATTTT. Translated, it gives CASSKRQTSGNTIYF.

The chain carries TRBV14 and TRBJ1-3; TRBD1 aligns across 8 bases. The CDR3 is 18 residues long. Unmatched junction bases numbered 12, after V lost 5 bases and J lost 0 bases. Germline loops: CDR1 SGHDN, CDR2 FVKESK. CDR3 loop: CASSNLGQETYSGNTIYF. The DNA for the CDR3 is TGTGCCAGCAGCAACCTGGGACAGGAGACTTACTCTGGAAACACCATATATTTT. The whole variable domain, remainder taken from reference TRBV14 and TRBJ1-3, is EAGVTQFPSHSVIEKGQTVTLRCDPISGHDNLYWYRRVMGKEIKFLLHFVKESKQDESGMPNNRFLAERTGGTYSTLKVQPAELEDSGVYFCASSNLGQETYSGNTIYFGEGSWLTVV.

The chain joins TRBV19 to TRBJ1-2, with a possible D match to TRBD1 (5 bases). Germline V gene lookup returns CDR1 LNHDA and CDR2 SQIVND (reference sequence). V was pared by 5 bases and J by 2 bases, with 18 bases between. CDR3 length: 16 residues. CDR3 residues: CASSSPVRDKNYGYTF. The CDR3 bases are TGTGCCAGTAGTTCCCCCGTCAGGGATAAGAACTATGGCTACACCTTC.

The rearrangement joins TRBV27 to TRBJ1-2, with D maybe TRBD1 (5 bases). CDR3 size: 13 residues. The ends were cut back, 5 bases at V and 4 bases at J, with 11 bases in the middle. Germline V CDR1 and CDR2: MNHEY, SMNVEV (reference sequence). CDR3 sequence reads: CASSRDGSYGYTF. The CDR3 DNA reads TGTGCCAGCAGTAGGGACGGATCCTATGGCTACACCTTC.

The chain combines TRBV27 with TRBJ1-6; 8 bases map to TRBD1. CDR3 length equals 14 residues. CDR1 is MNHEY, CDR2 SMNVEV, per germline (reference sequence). For the CDR3, the DNA is TGTGCTAGCGGGCGACAGGGGTATAATTCACCCCTCCACTTT. This translates into CASGRQGYNSPLHF.

The V gene is TRBV7-2, the J gene TRBJ1-5, with a weak D call TRBD1 (5 bases). Deletions cut 3 bases from V and 2 bases from J, with 11 bases between. The germline CDR1 and CDR2 sequences are SGHTA and FQGNSA. The CDR3 is made up of 15 amino acids. This CDR3 reads CASSLGRGGNQPQHF. For the CDR3, the DNA is TGTGCCAGCAGCTTGGGGAGGGGCGGCAATCAGCCCCAGCATTTT.

The chain recombines TRBV4-1 with TRBJ1-1; D gene uncertain. This CDR3 region has 14 residues. The V end lost 3 bases, the J end lost 0 bases, and 8 bases lay between the germline ends. The germline gives CDR1 MGHRA, CDR2 YSYEKL. CDR3 sequence reads: CASSQIMLNTEAFF. CDR3 nucleotides: TGCGCCAGCAGCCAGATAATGCTGAACACTGAAGCTTTCTTT.

This clonotype turned up a few times. CDR3 loop: CASRFGPEQFF. CDR3 DNA sequence: TGTGCCAGCAGATTCGGACCTGAGCAGTTCTTC. The chain carries TRBV7-2 and TRBJ2-1; D remains unclear. This CDR3 has 11 residues. Trimming removed 6 bases from V and 9 bases from J, with 9 bases in between. Germline CDR1 is SGHTA and CDR2 is FQGNSA.

The J gene is TRBJ1-4, the V gene TRBV4-3; no clear D. CDR1 and CDR2 (germline): LGHNA, YSLEER. Trimming stripped 1 base from V and 12 bases from J, with 9 bases between. The CDR3 has 12 amino acids. For the CDR3, the DNA is TGCGCCAGCAGCCAAGTAAACGGGGAACTGTTTTTT. Translated: CASSQVNGELFF.

This clonotype has more than one count but fewer than ten. The genes are TRBV6-2 or TRBV6-3 and TRBJ1-5, with D possibly TRBD1 on 6 matching bases. Trimming stripped 5 bases from V and 4 bases from J, with 15 bases between. This CDR3 has 15 residues. Germline CDR1 is MNHEY and CDR2 is SVGEGT. The CDR3 coding sequence is TGTGCCAGCAGTCCCGCCCTTACAGGGAATCAGCCCCAGCATTTT. It yields the protein CASSPALTGNQPQHF.

This clonotype was counted only a few times. The DNA for the CDR3 is TGTGCCAGCAGCTTATTCCCCAACTTGGACGACTGGGACTCTGGAAACACCATATATTTT. Protein sequence: CASSLFPNLDDWDSGNTIYF. The rearrangement joins TRBV7-2 to TRBJ1-3; D is uncertain. CDR1 and CDR2 (germline): SGHTA, FQGNSA. This CDR3 is built from 20 residues. V lost 2 bases to trimming and J lost 0 bases, with 23 bases between them.

The chain carries TRBV10-3 and TRBJ2-2; a weak D match, TRBD2 (6 bases). Trimming removed 5 bases from V and 5 bases from J, with 18 bases in between. The CDR3 extends over 16 amino acids. The germline V gene has CDR1 ENHRY and CDR2 SYGVKD. DNA for the CDR3: TGTGCCATCAGTTCTACTAGCCGGGTGGATACCGGGGAGCTGTTTTTT. It is translated as CAISSTSRVDTGELFF.

This clonotype has ten or more counts. This sequence joins TRBV7-2 and TRBJ2-6; 8 bases line up with TRBD1. Germline CDR1 reads SGHTA; CDR2 reads FQGNSA. V lost 0 bases, J lost 3 bases, and 10 bases stayed unmatched. This CDR3 has 19 residues. CDR3 region: CASSLALGTGGFGANVLTF. As DNA, the CDR3 is TGTGCCAGCAGCTTAGCGTTGGGGACAGGAGGCTTTGGGGCCAACGTCCTGACTTTC.

The chain couples TRBV6-1 to TRBJ2-7, with D unclear. Trimming took 5 bases from V and 2 from J, leaving 4 bases between them. The CDR3 has 11 residues. Germline V CDR1 and CDR2: MNHNS, SASEGT. CDR3 DNA: TGTGCCAGCAGTTCCGCCTACGAGCAGTACTTC. This encodes CASSSAYEQYF.

The V and J genes are TRBV19 and TRBJ2-7; D is unresolved. The length of the CDR3 is 15 residues. Germline loops: CDR1 LNHDA, CDR2 SQIVND (reference sequence). V lost 1 base, J lost 5 bases, and 15 bases lay in between. The CDR3 bases are TGTGCCAGTAGTATAGTAGGCGGCCCCTCGGACGAGCAGTACTTC. It yields the protein CASSIVGGPSDEQYF. The full variable domain, with the rest looked up from reference TRBV19 and TRBJ2-7, is DGGITQSPKYLFRKEGQNVTLSCEQNLNHDAMYWYRQDPGQGLRLIYYSQIVNDFQKGDIAEGYSVSREKKESFPLTVTSAQKNPTAFYLCASSIVGGPSDEQYFGPGTRLTVT.

The J gene is TRBJ2-7, the V gene TRBV7-2; 12 nucleotides agree with TRBD2. Germline loops: CDR1 SGHTA, CDR2 FQGNSA. Trimming removed 5 bases from V and 2 bases from J; junction bases left unmatched: 16. The CDR3 is made up of 19 amino acids. CDR3 amino acids: CASSPKKASGGATPYEQYF. CDR3 nucleotide sequence: TGTGCCAGCAGCCCTAAGAAGGCTAGCGGGGGGGCCACGCCCTACGAGCAGTACTTC.

The chain combines TRBV6-1 with TRBJ1-2; D not certain. The germline gives CDR1 MNHNS, CDR2 SASEGT. CDR3 length equals 13 residues. Trimming shortened V by 3 bases and J by 3 bases, and 8 bases separated the two germline ends. The CDR3 DNA reads as TGTGCCAGCAGTGATGGCGGCTACTATGGCTACACCTTC. It is translated as CASSDGGYYGYTF.

V gene TRBV6-1 combines with J gene TRBJ2-7; TRBD1 aligns across 9 bases. V was clipped by 7 bases and J by 0 bases; unmatched bases: 10. There are 16 residues in the CDR3. In germline, CDR1 is MNHNS, CDR2 SASEGT. This CDR3 is CASIRGTGLYSYEQYF. In DNA, the CDR3 is TGTGCCAGCATCCGGGGGACAGGGTTATACTCCTACGAGCAGTACTTC.

This clonotype was detected a few times. J is TRBJ2-1 and V is TRBV7-2; tentative D call: TRBD1 (5 bases). CDR1 is SGHTA, CDR2 FQGNSA, per germline. The V end lost 2 bases, the J end lost 5 bases, and 16 bases lay between the germline ends. The CDR3 is 16 residues long. Written as DNA, the CDR3 is TGTGCCAGCAGCTTAAGGTGGGCTGACAGACACAATGAGCAGTTCTTC. As protein: CASSLRWADRHNEQFF.

The J gene is TRBJ2-1, the V gene TRBV5-8; D perhaps matches TRBD1 (6 bases). This CDR3 has 11 residues. V was trimmed by 2 bases and J by 12 bases, leaving 9 bases between them. From germline, CDR1 is SGHTS and CDR2 YDEGEE. The CDR3, as DNA: TGTGCCAGCAGCTTCGGCAGGGGGCAGTTCTTC. Amino acids: CASSFGRGQFF.